The rows below give T cell receptor beta chains drawn from one sample of a study of T cell responses to AZD1222 COVID-19 vaccine. Assay: immunoSEQ multiplex PCR; the TCRdb copy retains only in-frame clones and omits some. The sample yields 75,000 to 90,000 clones, approximately 89% seen once. This specimen consisted of peripheral blood, obtained 28 days after the second AZD1222 dose. The receptors were gathered from an adult who received the AZD1222 COVID-19 vaccine. Each CDR3 is given with its conserved first and last residue.

CDR3	V
CASSAVGPKNIQYF	TRBV28
CASSVDRTYEQYF	TRBV2
CASSPTGYEQYF	TRBV7-9
CASSEAPLDRANTEAFF	TRBV6-1
CASSPQGSNTEAFF	TRBV18
CASSYGAGYNEQFF	TRBV6-2/TRBV6-3
CASTHLGTGGPVVYGYTF	TRBV19
CASSSYGYTYEQYF	TRBV28
CASSTLPGQVYNSPLHF	TRBV9
CSVEVATDTQYF	TRBV29-1
CASCIPGANYGYTF	TRBV28
CATSDLGSSGGYEQYF	TRBV24-1
CASSLPGQGKSPLHF	TRBV5-6
CASSTGPIKSEQFF	TRBV9
CASTADLSSYEQYF	TRBV19
CATSRLTSYEQYF	TRBV15
CASSLSRDGYTF	TRBV5-1
CASSEPGRTF	TRBV2
CASSYGGPPGAEAFF	TRBV6-5
CATSRPDRATQYF	TRBV15
CASSLEARRYVGYTF	TRBV7-2
CASSLNRATEQYF	TRBV28
CASSILQQPQHF	TRBV19
CASSLSLSNQPQHF	TRBV7-2
CASSQDPRGSGGNEQFF	TRBV4-2
CASSSRTASYGYTF	TRBV27
CASSGTGWQETQYF	TRBV9
CATSRRELSSGANVLTF	TRBV15
CASSQTGNQPQHF	TRBV28
CASSLSRISTDTQYF	TRBV7-9
CASSKGLEVEDEAFF	TRBV21-1
CASSPSGLGDTQYF	TRBV18
CAWSSGGAVETQYF	TRBV30
CASGKPGVGGYTF	TRBV27
CASSSRDYNEQFF	TRBV13
CASSKKSSGRTTGELFF	TRBV5-4
CASSPRGGVEGSYNEQFF	TRBV11-2
CASSLIGGIQPQHF	TRBV28
CASSFSGRGTGELFF	TRBV11-2
CASSGFQGLYNEQFF	TRBV2